One and the same sample provided the 9 T cell receptor beta chains below, sequenced in a study of ipilimumab plus nivolumab after autologous stem cell transplantation. This table comes from immunoSEQ multiplex PCR, and its TCRdb copy is limited to in-frame clones, with some not included. The table includes about 15,000 clones, roughly 74% detected once. The source material was PBMCs, sampled in a trial of ipilimumab plus nivolumab as post-transplant consolidation. The source of these receptors is a male donor with primary mediastinal lymphoma.

This sequence joins TRBV14 and TRBJ2-1; 8 nucleotides agree with TRBD1. The CDR3 has 16 amino acids. CDR1 is SGHDN and CDR2 is FVKESK in the germline V gene. V dropped 4 bases and J dropped 2; count of bases not matched to a gene: 7. The CDR3 DNA is TGTGCCAGCAGCCGGACAGGGAGTGGAGCCTACAATGAGCAGTTCTTC. Protein sequence: CASSRTGSGAYNEQFF.

The V call is TRBV6-4, the J call TRBJ1-2; the D gene is possibly TRBD1 (5 bases). This CDR3 region has 13 residues. The V end lost 9 bases, the J end lost 2 bases, and 13 bases lay between the germline ends. Germline V gene lookup returns CDR1 MRHNA and CDR2 SNTAGT. Written as DNA, the CDR3 is TGTGCCAGTCCCAGGGCCGAGAACTATGGCTACACCTTC. Amino acids: CASPRAENYGYTF.

This clone appeared a few times. V and J are TRBV5-5 and TRBJ2-5; 10 nucleotides agree with TRBD2. Germline loops: CDR1 SGHKS, CDR2 YYEKEE (reference sequence). CDR3 length equals 15 residues. V shed 4 bases, J shed 5 bases, and the junction held 8 bases outside the gene matches. The CDR3 is CASSQSGGASETQYF. As DNA, the CDR3 is TGTGCCAGCAGCCAAAGCGGGGGGGCCAGCGAGACCCAGTACTTC.

The chain has TRBV27 and TRBJ2-6; D unclear. The germline CDR1 and CDR2 sequences are MNHEY and SMNVEV (reference sequence). The V and J ends lost 5 bases and 5 bases respectively, with 22 bases between them. The CDR3 contains 18 residues. This CDR3 is CASSNSSWLQSRANVLTF. DNA for the CDR3: TGTGCCAGCAGTAACTCAAGCTGGCTACAAAGTCGGGCCAACGTCCTGACTTTC.

The chain has TRBV11-3 and TRBJ1-1; D unresolved. V dropped 5 bases and J dropped 5 bases, with 12 bases sitting between them. Germline assignment: CDR1 SGHNT and CDR2 YENEEA. CDR3 length equals 13 residues. In DNA, the CDR3 is TGTGCCAGCAGCCCTACGAGCGGGACTGAAGCTTTCTTT. Protein product: CASSPTSGTEAFF. Looking up the rest from reference TRBV11-3 and TRBJ1-1 gives the full variable domain: EAGVVQSPRYKIIEKKQPVAFWCNPISGHNTLYWYLQNLGQGPELLIRYENEEAVDDSQLPKDRFSAERLKGVDSTLKIQPAELGDSAVYLCASSPTSGTEAFFGQGTRLTVV.

V is TRBV4-1 and J is TRBJ1-1; D not certain. V was cut by 3 bases and J by 3 bases, with 17 bases left in between. This CDR3 has 16 amino acids. Looked up from germline, CDR1 is MGHRA and CDR2 is YSYEKL. CDR3 sequence (DNA): TGCGCCAGCAGCCAGGGCCTGATCATAAGGGACACTGAAGCTTTCTTT. The encoded protein is CASSQGLIIRDTEAFF.

This clone appeared a few times. The chain joins TRBV19 to TRBJ2-7; a weak D match, TRBD2 (5 bases). This CDR3 is 14 amino acids long. Trimming removed 5 bases from V and 1 base from J, with 12 bases in between. Looked up from germline, CDR1 is LNHDA and CDR2 is SQIVND (reference sequence). The CDR3 spells CASSPTPGSYEQYF. CDR3 bases: TGTGCCAGTAGTCCAACTCCGGGATCCTACGAGCAGTACTTC.

The rearrangement joins TRBV5-1 to TRBJ1-4, with 7 bases that match TRBD1. Losses at the gene ends were 4 bases for V and 5 bases for J; bases not matched to a gene: 11. Germline-derived CDR1 and CDR2 are SGHRS and YFSETQ. The CDR3 is 16 residues long. CDR3 nucleotide sequence: TGCGCCAGCAGCCTAGGGGGCGCGGCTACCAATGAAAAACTGTTTTTT. This sequence encodes CASSLGGAATNEKLFF. Combining the CDR3 with reference TRBV5-1 and TRBJ1-4 gives the whole variable domain KAGVTQTPRYLIKTRGQQVTLSCSPISGHRSVSWYQQTPGQGLQFLFEYFSETQRNKGNFPGRFSGRQFSNSRSEMNVSTLELGDSALYLCASSLGGAATNEKLFFGSGTQLSVL.

This clone was found once. The gene calls are TRBV9 and TRBJ2-2, with 11 nucleotides matching TRBD2. V shed 4 bases, J shed 4 bases, and the junction held 6 bases outside the gene matches. This CDR3 comprises 16 residues. CDR1 and CDR2 (germline): SGDLS, YYNGEE. CDR3 nucleotide sequence: TGTGCCAGCAGCCCGAGGACTAGCGGGTTCACCGGGGAGCTGTTTTTT. This translates into CASSPRTSGFTGELFF.